These T cell receptor beta chains were read from a single sample in a study of early T cells in non-severe SARS-CoV-2 infection. One entry per CDR3 protein results from TCRdb running MiXCR on the 5' RACE reads. Counted here are roughly 69,000 distinct CDR3 sequences, about a tenth occurring once; the ten biggest clones make up roughly a sixth. Sample: whole blood, taken at baseline. The receptors stem from an adult who was a healthcare worker with PCR-confirmed SARS-CoV-2 infection or an uninfected control (not recorded which). Each CDR3 is given with its conserved first and last residue. The D gene is left open where the match is weak. A row's size may be missing; if present it is once, few, many or a size class.

length: 16
V: TRBV18
size: many
J: TRBJ2-7
D: TRBD1
DNA: TGTGCCAGCTCACTCGGACAGGGCCGAAGCTCCTACGAGCAGTACTTC
CDR3: CASSLGQGRSSYEQYF

length: 12
V: TRBV28
size: -
J: TRBJ2-1
D: -
DNA: TGTGCCAGCAGTCTCGACTGGGATGAGCAGTTCTTC
CDR3: CASSLDWDEQFF

length: 13
V: TRBV20-1
size: few
J: TRBJ1-2
D: TRBD1
DNA: TGCAGTGCTAGAGGACAGGGGGCACTTGGCTACACCTTC
CDR3: CSARGQGALGYTF

length: 17
V: TRBV19
size: few
J: TRBJ2-6
D: -
DNA: TGTGCCAGTACCCGGACGGTTACCGACTCTGGGGCCAACGTCCTGACTTTC
CDR3: CASTRTVTDSGANVLTF

length: 12
V: TRBV29-1
size: many
J: TRBJ2-3
D: -
DNA: TGCAGCGTTGGGCGTGGTTCAGATACGCAGTATTTT
CDR3: CSVGRGSDTQYF

length: 13
V: TRBV5-6
size: -
J: TRBJ2-1
D: TRBD1
DNA: TGTGCCAGCAACAGGGGGCTATCGAATGAGCAGTTCTTC
CDR3: CASNRGLSNEQFF

length: 14
V: TRBV7-2
size: many
J: TRBJ2-1
D: TRBD2
DNA: TGTGCCAGCAGCCGGGGGACTACACACAATGAGCAGTTCTTC
CDR3: CASSRGTTHNEQFF

length: 16
V: TRBV30
size: few
J: TRBJ1-2
D: -
DNA: TGTGCCTGGAGTGTACGGTGGACACCAGCTAACTATGGCTACACCTTC
CDR3: CAWSVRWTPANYGYTF

length: 18
V: TRBV11-2
size: few
J: TRBJ1-2
D: TRBD1
DNA: TGTGCCAGCAGCCCCATCCGGCGGCAGGGGGACAGGGTCTATGGCTACACCTTC
CDR3: CASSPIRRQGDRVYGYTF

length: 17
V: TRBV5-4
size: -
J: TRBJ2-2
D: -
DNA: TGTGCCAGCAGCTCTGCGGTGTCCCCGGCGAACACCGGGGAGCTGTTTTTT
CDR3: CASSSAVSPANTGELFF

length: 12
V: TRBV29-1
size: many
J: TRBJ2-1
D: -
DNA: TGCAGCGTTCGGCGGTCGGGGCAGGAGCAGTTCTTC
CDR3: CSVRRSGQEQFF

length: 15
V: TRBV2
size: -
J: TRBJ1-5
D: -
DNA: TGTGCCAGCAGTGAAGCGCGGGCTAGCAATCAGCCCCAGCATTTT
CDR3: CASSEARASNQPQHF

length: 11
V: TRBV28
size: few
J: TRBJ1-4
D: -
DNA: TGTGCCAGCTTTAGCAGGGAAAAACTGTTTTTT
CDR3: CASFSREKLFF

length: 14
V: TRBV18
size: many
J: TRBJ2-7
D: -
DNA: TGTGCCAGCTCACCACTGGGGAGGCCCTACGAGCAGTACTTC
CDR3: CASSPLGRPYEQYF

length: 14
V: TRBV12-3/TRBV12-4
size: -
J: TRBJ2-2
D: -
DNA: TGTGCCAGCAGCCTGACTCCGAACACCGGGGAGCTGTTTTTT
CDR3: CASSLTPNTGELFF

length: 14
V: TRBV3-1
size: -
J: TRBJ1-1
D: -
DNA: TGTGCCAGCAGCCAGAAAGGGGTGAGGGCTGAAGCTTTCTTT
CDR3: CASSQKGVRAEAFF

length: 13
V: TRBV12-3/TRBV12-4
size: many
J: TRBJ2-1
D: -
DNA: TGTGCCAGCAGTTTGGCAGGGACGAATGAGCAGTTCTTC
CDR3: CASSLAGTNEQFF

length: 10
V: TRBV20-1
size: many
J: TRBJ1-2
D: -
DNA: TGCAGCGTAAAGATCTATGGCTACACCTTC
CDR3: CSVKIYGYTF

length: 17
V: TRBV7-2
size: few
J: TRBJ1-3
D: TRBD1
DNA: TGTGCCAGCAGCAATAGACAGGGCCGAAGCTCTGGAAACACCATATATTTT
CDR3: CASSNRQGRSSGNTIYF

length: 17
V: TRBV11-2
size: -
J: TRBJ2-3
D: TRBD2
DNA: TGTGCCCGCAGCCCTCGGGCTAGCGGGTTTTCCACAGATACGCAGTATTTT
CDR3: CARSPRASGFSTDTQYF

length: 13
V: TRBV28
size: -
J: TRBJ2-2
D: -
DNA: TGTGCCAGCACCCTACTTTCGACCGGGGAGCTGTTTTTT
CDR3: CASTLLSTGELFF

length: 19
V: TRBV20-1
size: many
J: TRBJ2-1
D: TRBD1
DNA: TGCAGTGCTAGTCCGGGACAGGGGGCCCTTTTCTCTCAATACAATGAGCAGTTCTTC
CDR3: CSASPGQGALFSQYNEQFF

length: 15
V: TRBV7-8
size: -
J: TRBJ2-5
D: -
DNA: TGTGCCAGCAGCTTTACTTGGGGGCTAGTGGAGACCCAGTACTTC
CDR3: CASSFTWGLVETQYF